This paragraph reports one T cell receptor beta chain. This entry is derived from a study of T cells expressing NK-cell markers. Study in general: HCMV serostatus: seven of eight sequenced donors positive, one negative.

TCRdb re-called the 5' RACE reads and shows each CDR3 protein once, DNA omitted. The sample data list around 260,000 distinct CDR3 sequences. The source is a woman between 18 and 70 years old in good health. Sequencing input: blood T cells: a sorted CD56 or NKG2C T cell subset, CD4+ or CD8+ T cells, or bulk PBMC T cells (not recorded which).

The CDR3 region is CASSQGRTGNWYGYTF. This chain links TRBV3-1 with TRBJ1-2; the D call of TRBD1 rests on TCRdb alone, since no DNA is present to check it. The CDR3 consists of 16 residues. Germline-derived CDR1 and CDR2 are LGHDT and YNNKEL (reference sequence).